This T cell receptor beta chain stems from a study of T-cell reconstitution after alpha-beta-depleted transplantation in children. The germline gives CDR1 ENHRY, CDR2 SYGVKD. With 4 bases removed from V and 4 bases from J, the gap between germline ends came to 10 bases. The CDR3 has 13 amino acids. Unique molecular identifiers were used in preparing the TCRbeta library. TCRdb called the PCR reads again in MiXCR, with one record for every CDR3 protein. This table has 360,000 or so distinct CDR3 sequences, roughly 20% appearing once. The sample was PBMCs from the stem cell graft donor, taken from the stem cell graft. The V call is TRBV10-3, the J call TRBJ1-2, with D possibly matching TRBD1 (6 bases). This clonotype was sampled from a human donor who donated a stem cell graft to a child with acute myeloid leukemia. The CDR3 DNA sequence: TGTGCCATCAGTGGAGAACAGGGCTATGGCTACACCTTC. Amino acids: CAISGEQGYGYTF.